The present TCR beta chain was sequenced within a study of T cell changes during pregnancy in multiple sclerosis. CDR1 is MDHEN and CDR2 is SYDVKM in the germline V gene. The ends were cut back, 4 bases at V and 2 bases at J, with 8 bases in the middle. The length of the CDR3 is 14 residues. Only in-frame clones appear in the TCRdb table, and some are missing; sequencing was by immunoSEQ multiplex PCR. Of around 130,000 clones in the sample, roughly 97% were seen once. The sequence came from a female donor with multiple sclerosis, enrolled in a pregnancy study. The chain has TRBV28 and TRBJ2-2; D is unclear. This specimen consisted of peripheral blood, obtained after pregnancy. The CDR3 spells CASSSRTNTGELFF. The CDR3 DNA sequence: TGTGCCAGCAGTTCACGAACTAACACCGGGGAGCTGTTTTTT.